One TCR beta chain is described in this entry. The antigen this receptor binds is unknown. Nothing much larger sits one base from this clone, and base qualities are not available. The sample is drawn from a study of blood T cell repertoires in COVID-19 (dated by TCRdb to the early 2020s). About the study as a whole: The collaborator samples originated in the United States, Italy and Spain and spanned the acute and convalescent phases of COVID-19. A freely available public database, intended as a resource for researchers studying the immune response to SARS-CoV-2, is where the repertoires were released. Samples came from the ongoing ImmuneRACE study (first 160 participants) plus 1,254 subjects from 6 global collaborators. The material from the prospective study consisted of cDNA or gDNA derived from T cells, B-cell-depleted T cells, or PBMCs. Sample metadata almost always included a de-identified subject ID, COVID-19 status, age in years and sex. The dataset comprised deeply sampled blood TCRbeta repertoires from subjects exposed to, actively infected with, or recovered from COVID-19. HLA class I and class II types, where available, came from metadata supplied by the sample provider rather than from assay-based typing. What the authors observed across the whole study: How much clinical and demographic metadata was included differed by source and by participant, and the metadata was provided uncurated.

TCRbeta CDR3 regions were amplified from genomic DNA using the immunoSEQ Assay, a bias-controlled multiplex PCR. The paper's data handling went like this. Nucleated cell counts per sample were estimated from amplification of reference gene primers within the assay. To quantify the absolute abundance of each unique TCRbeta CDR3 rearrangement, sequence reads were collapsed and filtered. Productive Simpson clonality was computed per sample as the square root of Simpson's diversity index over productive rearrangements. The source is immuneACCESS, and TCRdb retained only in-frame sequences with V and J called. Part of the clones is not carried over; for the studies checked, unresolved V genes explain less than half of this, and the remainder is unexplained. V, J and clone size derive from that table, while D and trimming were established from the DNA sequence. Here the sample has 260,000 or so clones; roughly 88% occur a single time. The biggest ten clones account for around 1.3% of the sample.

Participants in the prospective study were aged about 18 to 95 years, lived in under 30 United States geographic areas, and enrolled through a virtual design. To assign participants to cohorts, the prospective study relied on clinical history that participants themselves reported in a screening survey and a study questionnaire. In the prospective study, mobile phlebotomists collected whole blood, serum and a nasopharyngeal or oropharyngeal swab from each participant. Over a roughly two-month period, participants in the prospective study had the option of providing additional blood draws and questionnaires. Blood samples from the prospective study were shipped frozen or at room temperature prior to DNA extraction. Sequences LNHDA (CDR1) and SQIVND (CDR2) are obtained from the germline V gene (reference sequence). Germline trimming amounts to 9 bases on V and 7 bases on J, with 9 as the count of junction bases outside the gene matches. From the cysteine up to the phenylalanine, the CDR3 has a length of 13 residues. The only DNA kept is the CDR3, 39 bases in frame from the first base.

The chain was built from TRBV19 and TRBJ1-5; TRBD1 aligns with 7 central bases. Sequenced material: PBMCs or T cells enriched from blood (not recorded which). The TCR comes from a woman in her forties with acute COVID-19. The sequenced DNA: TGTGCCAGCCACGGACAGGTGGAACAGCCCCAGCATTTT. Protein translation: CASHGQVEQPQHF. Outside the CDR3, residues come from the reference TRBV19 and TRBJ1-5 proteins, so the full variable domain is: DGGITQSPKYLFRKEGQNVTLSCEQNLNHDAMYWYRQDPGQGLRLIYYSQIVNDFQKGDIAEGYSVSREKKESFPLTVTSAQKNPTAFYLCASHGQVEQPQHFGDGTRLSIL.